These 9 T cell receptor beta chains came from one sample sequenced in a study of cytomegalovirus exposure and HLA in healthy donors. This PCR relied on a set of 60 Vbeta primers and 13 Jbeta primers. Sequencing used immunoSEQ multiplex PCR; TCRdb keeps in-frame clones, though not all of them. The sample yields approximately 210,000 clones, roughly 78% seen once. Specimen: PBMCs. All receptors come from a girl between 5 and 17 years old in good health and CMV-seropositive.

This chain joins TRBV5-1 and TRBJ1-4, with 9 bases fitting TRBD1. CDR1 and CDR2 from the germline V gene are SGHRS and YFSETQ. V lost 3 bases, J lost 8 bases, and 5 bases stayed unmatched. The CDR3 length is 14 residues. CDR3 loop: CASSSGTGWEKLFF. Here the CDR3 DNA reads TGCGCCAGCAGCTCCGGGACAGGGTGGGAAAAACTGTTTTTT.

The J gene is TRBJ1-2, the V gene TRBV9, with 9 bases matching TRBD1. CDR3 size: 13 residues. J lost 8 bases, V lost 6 bases, and 8 bases had no gene match. From germline, CDR1 is SGDLS and CDR2 YYNGEE. Here the CDR3 reads CASTPGTGQGYTF. CDR3 bases: TGTGCCAGCACCCCCGGGACAGGGCAGGGCTACACCTTC.

The chain employs TRBV7-6 and TRBJ2-7; the D is unclear. Trimming pared 2 bases from V and 6 bases from J, leaving 20 bases between. CDR1 and CDR2 (germline): SGHVS, FNYEAQ. This CDR3 region has 16 residues. The CDR3 nucleotides read TGTGCCAGCAGCTTACGAGGCAAGCTCGATGGCGGCGAGCAGTACTTC. This sequence encodes CASSLRGKLDGGEQYF.

The CDR3 nucleotides are TGTGCCAGCAGGCAGAGCGGTTTCGCCTACGAGCAGTACTTC. Protein sequence: CASRQSGFAYEQYF. The rearrangement joins TRBV7-8 to TRBJ2-7; tentatively, D is TRBD2 (5 bases). CDR3 size: 14 residues. Germline CDR1 is SGHVS and CDR2 is FQNEAQ. V lost 6 bases and J lost 2, with 14 bases in between.

The chain has TRBV6-4 and TRBJ1-6; D unclear. In germline, CDR1 is MRHNA, CDR2 SNTAGT. V lost 9 bases and J 7 bases, leaving 4 bases between the germline ends. This CDR3 spans 10 amino acids. The CDR3 sequence: CARANSPLHF. For the CDR3, the DNA is TGTGCCAGAGCGAATTCACCCCTCCACTTT.

The chain combines TRBV4-2 with TRBJ2-7; D is possibly TRBD1 (8 bases). This CDR3 comprises 15 residues. The germline CDR1 and CDR2 sequences are LGHNA and YNFKEQ. V lost 4 bases, J lost 1 base, and 14 bases lay in between. The CDR3 DNA follows: TGTGCCAGCAGCCCCACAGGGGGGGAATCCTACGAGCAGTACTTC. Protein product: CASSPTGGESYEQYF.

This sequence joins TRBV10-3 and TRBJ2-2; tentative D call: TRBD1 (6 bases). The CDR3 runs 15 residues. Germline loops: CDR1 ENHRY, CDR2 SYGVKD. V lost 4 bases and J 6 bases, leaving 15 bases between the germline ends. The CDR3 DNA reads TGTGCCATCAGTGGGGGCAGGGGCGAGGCCGGGGAGCTGTTTTTT. Encoded protein: CAISGGRGEAGELFF.

The chain couples TRBV11-3 to TRBJ1-1, with TRBD1 identical over 8 bases. This CDR3 region has 16 residues. V lost 4 bases, J lost 1 base, and 8 bases stayed unmatched. Germline assignment: CDR1 SGHNT and CDR2 YENEEA. CDR3 in DNA: TGTGCCAGCAGCTCTGGACAGGGAAACGGGAACACTGAAGCTTTCTTT. Encoded protein: CASSSGQGNGNTEAFF.

V usage is TRBV2 and J usage is TRBJ2-3, with TRBD2 identical over 8 bases. The ends lost 5 bases at V and 6 bases at J; junction bases unmatched: 7. This CDR3 has 14 amino acids. CDR1 and CDR2 (germline): SNHLY, FYNNEI. The DNA of the CDR3 is TGTGCCAGCAGTATCGGGGGGGGTTGGGATACGCAGTATTTT. Translation gives CASSIGGGWDTQYF.